The 14 T cell receptor beta chains listed next were all sequenced from one sample in a study of Siglec-9 on CD8 T cells in melanoma. Assay used: immunoSEQ multiplex PCR; TCRdb lists only in-frame clones, some missing. The sample has tens of thousands of clones; 75% to 85% are singletons. What was sequenced was Siglec-9- CD8+ T cells sorted from blood. The receptors derive from a human donor in good health.

The V call is TRBV10-3, the J call TRBJ1-3; D is perhaps TRBD1 (6 bases). The V gene lost 6 bases and the J gene lost 3 bases, with 12 bases spanning the gap. Germline CDR1 ENHRY, CDR2 SYGVKD. CDR3 length: 14 amino acids. CDR3 amino acids: CAISLDRNGNTIYF. CDR3 DNA: TGTGCCATCAGCCTCGACAGGAATGGAAACACCATATATTTT.

The J gene is TRBJ2-7, the V gene TRBV7-2; 9 bases match TRBD2. This CDR3 region has 15 residues. Losses at the gene ends were 1 base for V and 0 bases for J; bases not matched to a gene: 1. Looked up from germline, CDR1 is SGHTA and CDR2 is FQGNSA. CDR3 in amino acids: CASSLDSGSSYEQYF. The CDR3 bases are TGTGCCAGCAGCTTAGATAGCGGGAGCTCCTACGAGCAGTACTTC.

The rearrangement links TRBV5-6 to TRBJ1-5; possibly TRBD1 for D (6 bases). The ends were cut back, 4 bases at V and 4 bases at J, with 18 bases in the middle. Germline loops: CDR1 SGHDT, CDR2 YYEEEE. The CDR3 runs to 16 residues. The DNA of the CDR3 is TGTGCCAGCAGCCTGACTCAGGGGATTACGAATCAGCCCCAGCATTTT. This codes for CASSLTQGITNQPQHF.

The V call is TRBV4-1, the J call TRBJ1-3; D gene unclear. CDR1 MGHRA and CDR2 YSYEKL come from the germline V gene. The CDR3 loop spans 14 amino acids. V lost 1 base and J 0 bases, leaving 4 bases between the germline ends. CDR3 nucleotide sequence: TGCGCCAGCAGCCAAGTAAGCTCTGGAAACACCATATATTTT. Encoded protein: CASSQVSSGNTIYF.

The rearrangement joins TRBV9 to TRBJ1-5; D unclear. The V gene lost 4 bases and the J gene lost 2 bases, with 7 bases spanning the gap. The germline V gene has CDR1 SGDLS and CDR2 YYNGEE. The CDR3 runs 13 residues. CDR3 region: CASSNGGNQPQHF. DNA for the CDR3: TGTGCCAGCAGCAATGGCGGCAATCAGCCCCAGCATTTT.

V and J are TRBV7-2 and TRBJ2-2, with TRBD2 matching 7 bases. Germline loops: CDR1 SGHTA, CDR2 FQGNSA. V shed 8 bases and J 7 bases; nucleotides not matched to a gene: 16. The CDR3 totals 16 residues. The CDR3 loop is CASGGDALELYGELFF. The DNA of the CDR3 is TGTGCCAGCGGGGGGGATGCCCTCGAATTGTACGGGGAGCTGTTTTTT.

The chain recombines TRBV4-1 with TRBJ2-1; 8 nucleotides align to TRBD2. Germline-derived CDR1 and CDR2 are MGHRA and YSYEKL. Trimming at V came to 2 bases and at J to 6 bases, leaving 6 bases not matched to a gene. CDR3 length equals 15 residues. The CDR3 protein is CASSQMLAGSNEQFF. The CDR3 DNA is TGCGCCAGCAGCCAAATGCTAGCGGGTTCCAATGAGCAGTTCTTC.

The chain has TRBV6-4 and TRBJ2-2; 7 nucleotides line up with TRBD1. This CDR3 is 16 amino acids long. J gave up 3 bases and V 2 bases, and 6 bases lay outside the gene matches. Germline CDR1 reads MRHNA; CDR2 reads SNTAGT. Written as DNA, the CDR3 is TGTGCCAGCAGTGACCGACAGGGTCGCGACACCGGGGAGCTGTTTTTT. The encoded protein is CASSDRQGRDTGELFF.

The gene calls are TRBV18 and TRBJ1-1; no firm D call. Germline V CDR1 and CDR2: KGHSH, LQKENI. The V and J ends lost 3 bases and 0 bases respectively, with 11 bases between them. The CDR3 is 15 residues long. The CDR3: CASSPLRTVNTEAFF. CDR3 sequence (DNA): TGTGCCAGCTCACCTTTAAGGACGGTGAACACTGAAGCTTTCTTT.

The chain combines TRBV12-5 with TRBJ1-4; no firm D call. The germline V gene has CDR1 LGHNT and CDR2 FRNRAP. Trimming removed 0 bases from V and 4 bases from J, with 0 bases in between. The CDR3 is 12 residues long. In nucleotides, the CDR3 is TGTGCTAGTGGTTTGGTTAATGAAAAACTGTTTTTT. This sequence encodes CASGLVNEKLFF. The full variable domain, its missing parts supplied by reference TRBV12-5 and TRBJ1-4, is DARVTQTPRHKVTEMGQEVTMRCQPILGHNTVFWYRQTMMQGLELLAYFRNRAPLDDSGMPKDRFSAEMPDATLATLKIQPSEPRDSAVYFCASGLVNEKLFFGSGTQLSVL.

The chain links TRBV7-8 to TRBJ1-2; 9 bases align to TRBD1. Germline CDR1 is SGHVS and CDR2 is FQNEAQ. The CDR3 length is 18 residues. Unmatched junction bases numbered 11, after V lost 2 bases and J lost 1 base. The CDR3 region has the DNA TGTGCCAGCAGCTTAAGGGACAGGGCCCTTTTAATTAACTATGGCTACACCTTC. It yields the protein CASSLRDRALLINYGYTF.

V is TRBV5-6 and J is TRBJ2-1; 8 bases align to TRBD1. Germline values: CDR1 SGHDT, CDR2 YYEEEE. The CDR3 consists of 14 residues. Trimming at V came to 2 bases and at J to 7 bases, leaving 5 bases not matched to a gene. The CDR3 DNA is TGTGCCAGCAGCTTTAGCGGACAGGGTAATGAGCAGTTCTTC. It is translated as CASSFSGQGNEQFF.

In nucleotides, the CDR3 is TGTGCCTGGAGTGTAGACTTCAATGAGCAGTTCTTC. Translation: CAWSVDFNEQFF. This chain joins TRBV30 and TRBJ2-1; D is undetermined. V lost 0 bases and J lost 6, with 6 bases in between. The CDR3 consists of 12 residues. CDR1 GTSNPN and CDR2 SVGIG come from the germline V gene (reference sequence).

This clone has a handful of counts. The chain carries TRBV27 and TRBJ2-4, with D maybe TRBD1 (6 bases). Germline V gene sequence: CDR1 MNHEY, CDR2 SMNVEV (reference sequence). The CDR3 covers 16 residues. V was trimmed by 6 bases and J by 3 bases, leaving 18 bases between them. The chain's CDR3 is CASRSQGWIGKNIQYF. The CDR3 DNA reads TGTGCCAGCAGGAGCCAGGGGTGGATTGGCAAAAACATTCAGTACTTC.